Each of the 27 T cell receptor beta chains below was sequenced from the same sample in a study of shared clonotypes between healthy human individuals. Only in-frame clones appear in the TCRdb table, and some are missing; sequencing was by immunoSEQ multiplex PCR. The repertoire holds approximately 1,000,000 clones, 75% to 80% seen once, with approximately 0.52% in the top ten. Sequencing was performed on memory CD4+ T cells from PBMCs. Described subset: CD45RA-negative fraction. These receptors were collected from a man aged 18 to 30 in good health. Some clones in this sample may be carry-over from other donors' samples.

The chain uses TRBV28 and TRBJ2-3; D unresolved. This CDR3 is 15 amino acids long. The V end was cut by 3 bases, the J end by 0 bases, with 10 bases between. CDR1 and CDR2 from the germline V gene are MDHEN and SYDVKM. CDR3 protein: CASSFWATSTDTQYF. DNA of the CDR3: TGTGCCAGCAGTTTTTGGGCGACTAGCACAGATACGCAGTATTTT.

The gene calls are TRBV28 and TRBJ2-7; 10 positions agree with TRBD2. The junction had 8 bases not matched to a gene; V was cut back by 2 bases and J by 7 bases. The CDR3 has 15 residues. In germline, CDR1 is MDHEN, CDR2 SYDVKM. Here the CDR3 DNA reads TGTGCCAGCAGTTTAGGACTAGCGGCGGTGAGTGAGCAGTACTTC. It encodes CASSLGLAAVSEQYF.

This clone has just one count. V gene TRBV27 combines with J gene TRBJ1-2; D not resolved. CDR3 length equals 13 residues. The ends were cut back, 2 bases at V and 4 bases at J, with 8 bases in the middle. The germline V gene encodes CDR1 MNHEY and CDR2 SMNVEV (reference sequence). The chain's CDR3 is CASSLGRTYGYTF. In nucleotides, the CDR3 is TGTGCCAGCAGTTTAGGACGTACCTATGGCTACACCTTC.

This clone has just a few counts. In nucleotides, the CDR3 is TGTGCCAGCAGTCCCAATCCCTTCTGGGGCTACGGAGCCGAGCAGTACTTC. Amino acid sequence: CASSPNPFWGYGAEQYF. The chain recombines TRBV28 with TRBJ2-7; a weak D match, TRBD1 (5 bases). V lost 5 bases to trimming and J lost 6 bases, with 26 bases between them. CDR1 is MDHEN, CDR2 SYDVKM, per germline. The length of the CDR3 is 17 residues. The complete variable domain, with remaining parts taken from reference TRBV28 and TRBJ2-7, reads DVKVTQSSRYLVKRTGEKVFLECVQDMDHENMFWYRQDPGLGLRLIYFSYDVKMKEKGDIPEGYSVSREKKERFSLILESASTNQTSMYLCASSPNPFWGYGAEQYFGPGTRLTVT.

The rearrangement uses TRBV2 and TRBJ2-5; TRBD2 matches at 16 bases. This CDR3 is 16 amino acids long. With V trimmed by 7 bases and J by 4 bases, 6 bases remained unmatched. Germline assignment: CDR1 SNHLY and CDR2 FYNNEI. The CDR3 DNA is TGTGCCAGCAACTGGGGACTAGCGGGGGGGCGAGAGACCCAGTACTTC. Its translation is CASNWGLAGGRETQYF. Filled out from reference TRBV2 and TRBJ2-5, the complete variable domain reads EPEVTQTPSHQVTQMGQEVILRCVPISNHLYFYWYRQILGQKVEFLVSFYNNEISEKSEIFDDQFSVERPDGSNFTLKIRSTKLEDSAMYFCASNWGLAGGRETQYFGPGTRLLVL.

V and J are TRBV6-1 and TRBJ2-1, with 7 bases matching TRBD1. The V segment lost 4 bases and the J segment 2 bases; nucleotides outside the gene matches: 2. Per germline, CDR1 MNHNS and CDR2 SASEGT. The CDR3 runs to 14 residues. CDR3 nucleotides: TGTGCCAGCAGTGGGCAGGGGGCCTACAATGAGCAGTTCTTC. Amino acid sequence: CASSGQGAYNEQFF.

This clone was picked up one time. This chain links TRBV9 with TRBJ1-2; tentative D call: TRBD1 (5 bases). V was pared by 6 bases and J by 6 bases, with 21 bases between. The CDR3 length is 15 residues. CDR1 and CDR2 from the germline V gene are SGDLS and YYNGEE. The CDR3 loop reads CASTPWAGKGHGYTF. CDR3 nucleotide sequence: TGTGCCAGCACCCCCTGGGCAGGGAAAGGTCATGGCTACACCTTC.

This rearrangement joins TRBV27 to TRBJ2-1, with a weak D call TRBD2 (5 bases). V dropped 4 bases and J dropped 6 bases, with 16 bases sitting between them. The CDR3 extends over 15 amino acids. Germline values: CDR1 MNHEY, CDR2 SMNVEV (reference sequence). CDR3 amino acids: CASSSPITRFNEQFF. In nucleotides, the CDR3 is TGTGCCAGCAGTTCCCCGATCACTAGGTTCAATGAGCAGTTCTTC.

This chain joins TRBV18 and TRBJ2-5; D ambiguous. This CDR3 is 14 amino acids long. With 3 bases removed from V and 5 bases from J, the gap between germline ends came to 13 bases. Germline loops: CDR1 KGHSH, CDR2 LQKENI. This CDR3 is CASSPTPAAETQYF. CDR3 sequence (DNA): TGTGCCAGCTCACCGACGCCCGCGGCGGAGACCCAGTACTTC.

The genes are TRBV7-2 and TRBJ1-1; D is perhaps TRBD1 (5 bases). From germline, CDR1 is SGHTA and CDR2 FQGNSA. The CDR3 totals 15 residues. V lost 2 bases, J lost 2 bases, and 12 bases lay in between. The CDR3 protein is CASSLRDGDNTEAFF. CDR3 DNA sequence: TGTGCCAGCAGCTTAAGGGACGGCGACAACACTGAAGCTTTCTTT.

Comments on this clone: This sample includes further DNA sequences coding for the same CDR3. This rearrangement joins TRBV20-1 to TRBJ1-1; D call uncertain. The CDR3 has 11 amino acids. The V gene's germline CDR1 is DFQATT and CDR2 SNEGSKA (reference sequence). Here the CDR3 DNA reads TGCACCGGTCTGCGGAACACTGAAGCTTTCTTT. Translated: CTGLRNTEAFF.

Only a few counts were recorded for this clone. The chain couples TRBV18 to TRBJ2-3; D might be TRBD1 (6 bases). The CDR3 contains 14 residues. The germline V gene encodes CDR1 KGHSH and CDR2 LQKENI. V was clipped by 3 bases and J by 1 base, with 8 bases between them. CDR3 in amino acids: CASSPGHRTDTQYF. The CDR3 DNA reads TGTGCCAGCTCACCGGGACACCGCACAGATACGCAGTATTTT. The full variable domain, rest sourced from reference TRBV18 and TRBJ2-3, is NAGVMQNPRHLVRRRGQEARLRCSPMKGHSHVYWYRQLPEEGLKFMVYLQKENIIDESGMPKERFSAEFPKEGPSILRIQQVVRGDSAAYFCASSPGHRTDTQYFGPGTRLTVL.

The sample holds a few counts of this clone. The rearrangement uses TRBV10-1 and TRBJ1-3; D is ambiguous. Trimming pared 5 bases from V and 0 bases from J, leaving 8 bases between. This CDR3 contains 14 residues. Germline CDR1 and CDR2: WNHNN and SYGVQD (reference sequence). The CDR3 region is CASSPPTSGNTIYF. The CDR3 region has the DNA TGCGCCAGCAGTCCGCCGACCTCTGGAAACACCATATATTTT.

This sequence joins TRBV27 and TRBJ1-2; 9 bases align to TRBD1. The CDR3 covers 15 residues. CDR1 is MNHEY, CDR2 SMNVEV, per germline (reference sequence). Germline trimming cut 5 bases from V and 5 bases from J; bases unmatched to any gene: 9. The CDR3 DNA sequence: TGTGCCAGCAGTCTCCGACAGGGGGGGTGGTATGGCTACACCTTC. It yields the protein CASSLRQGGWYGYTF.

This chain links TRBV5-1 with TRBJ1-4; 7 bases are a match to TRBD1. The CDR3 runs 14 residues. Germline assignment: CDR1 SGHRS and CDR2 YFSETQ. The junction had 8 bases not matched to a gene; V was cut back by 0 bases and J by 12 bases. This chain's CDR3 is CASSLVAGGIELFF. CDR3 DNA: TGCGCCAGCAGCTTGGTGGCAGGGGGGATCGAACTGTTTTTT.

The rearrangement links TRBV23-1 to TRBJ1-5; D is unresolved. TRBV23-1 is marked as an open reading frame, function uncertain. CDR3 size: 18 residues. Trimming removed 0 bases from V and 0 bases from J, with 15 bases in between. In DNA form, the CDR3 reads TGCGCCAGCAGTCAATCTCCGAGCAGAAGCTATAGCAATCAGCCCCAGCATTTT. Translating gives CASSQSPSRSYSNQPQHF.

There are a few counts of this clone. The chain is built from TRBV28 and TRBJ1-1, with D maybe TRBD1 (5 bases). V lost 5 bases and J 6 bases, leaving 13 bases between the germline ends. This CDR3 comprises 13 residues. Germline assignment: CDR1 MDHEN and CDR2 SYDVKM. CDR3 DNA sequence: TGTGCCAGCAGTACCTCGGGGGTCCCTGAAGCTTTCTTT. This encodes CASSTSGVPEAFF. Filled out from reference TRBV28 and TRBJ1-1, the complete variable domain reads DVKVTQSSRYLVKRTGEKVFLECVQDMDHENMFWYRQDPGLGLRLIYFSYDVKMKEKGDIPEGYSVSREKKERFSLILESASTNQTSMYLCASSTSGVPEAFFGQGTRLTVV.

This clone was recorded a few times. It is unclear where the CDR3 begins or ends on the DNA, so no DNA is shown, and the CDR3 is as TCRdb lists it. The chain is built from TRBV6-5 and TRBJ2-7; the DNA was not compared with TRBD2, the D call given in the table. The CDR3 has 16 amino acids, counting both end residues. From germline, CDR1 is MNHEY and CDR2 SVGAGI. CDR3 region: CASSSSGLVESYEQYF.

The rearrangement uses TRBV5-1 and TRBJ2-2, with D possibly matching TRBD1 (6 bases). Germline V CDR1 and CDR2: SGHRS, YFSETQ. The CDR3 totals 15 residues. The V end was cut by 6 bases, the J end by 1 base, with 13 bases between. CDR3 residues: CASTQGSWNTGELFF. The CDR3 nucleotides read TGCGCCAGCACCCAGGGGAGTTGGAACACCGGGGAGCTGTTTTTT. The variable domain in full, completed from reference TRBV5-1 and TRBJ2-2, reads KAGVTQTPRYLIKTRGQQVTLSCSPISGHRSVSWYQQTPGQGLQFLFEYFSETQRNKGNFPGRFSGRQFSNSRSEMNVSTLELGDSALYLCASTQGSWNTGELFFGEGSRLTVL.

Turning to this clone: The same CDR3 also results from other DNA sequences found in this sample. The V and J genes are TRBV5-1 and TRBJ2-7; D is perhaps TRBD2 (5 bases). V gave up 4 bases and J gave up 0 bases, with 11 bases separating them. The germline V gene has CDR1 SGHRS and CDR2 YFSETQ. The CDR3 spans 14 residues. CDR3 coding DNA: TGCGCCAGCAGCCCGGACTCGACCTCCTACGAGCAGTACTTC. Protein product: CASSPDSTSYEQYF.

The gene calls are TRBV28 and TRBJ2-5, with 15 nucleotides matching TRBD2. Per the germline V gene, CDR1 is MDHEN and CDR2 is SYDVKM. V lost 4 bases, J lost 5 bases, and 8 bases stayed unmatched. CDR3 length equals 17 residues. CDR3 loop: CASSSPGLAGGWETQYF. Here the CDR3 DNA reads TGTGCCAGCAGTTCCCCAGGACTAGCGGGAGGGTGGGAGACCCAGTACTTC.

The chain employs TRBV7-3 and TRBJ2-7, with a weak D call TRBD1 (5 bases). With 2 bases removed from V and 4 bases from J, the gap between germline ends came to 15 bases. There are 15 residues in the CDR3. Germline assignment: CDR1 SGHTA and CDR2 FQGTGA. CDR3 residues: CASSLDYQGLYEQYF. In DNA form, the CDR3 reads TGTGCCAGCAGCTTAGATTACCAGGGCTTGTACGAGCAGTACTTC.

This clone was seen repeatedly, ten times or more. CDR3 region: CASLKWESMNTEAFF. The CDR3 DNA follows: TGTGCCAGCTTGAAATGGGAGAGCATGAACACTGAAGCTTTCTTT. The chain carries TRBV28 and TRBJ1-1; no firm D call. This CDR3 has 15 residues. V lost 8 bases and J lost 0, with 16 bases in between. Germline V gene data show CDR1 as MDHEN and CDR2 as SYDVKM. The entire variable domain, with the rest obtained from reference TRBV28 and TRBJ1-1, is as follows: DVKVTQSSRYLVKRTGEKVFLECVQDMDHENMFWYRQDPGLGLRLIYFSYDVKMKEKGDIPEGYSVSREKKERFSLILESASTNQTSMYLCASLKWESMNTEAFFGQGTRLTVV.

This chain links TRBV5-6 with TRBJ2-1, with TRBD2 matching 8 bases. Germline CDR1 reads SGHDT; CDR2 reads YYEEEE. The J segment lost 8 bases and the V segment lost 1 base, leaving 14 bases of the junction unmatched. This CDR3 region has 17 residues. CDR3 amino acids: CASSLLLSGGRTDEQFF. CDR3 nucleotides: TGTGCCAGCAGCTTGTTGTTATCGGGCGGGAGGACGGATGAGCAGTTCTTC.

This sequence joins TRBV30 and TRBJ2-3; 14 bases map to TRBD2. V lost 0 bases, J lost 6 bases, and 8 bases stayed unmatched. There are 17 residues in the CDR3. CDR1 and CDR2 from the germline V gene are GTSNPN and SVGIG (reference sequence). In DNA form, the CDR3 reads TGTGCCTGGAGTGTACCCCGGACTAGCGGGAGGTGGGATACGCAGTATTTT. Protein: CAWSVPRTSGRWDTQYF.

The chain employs TRBV28 and TRBJ1-4; 8 bases map to TRBD1. This CDR3 has 15 residues. Trimming removed 6 bases from V and 7 bases from J; junction bases left unmatched: 10. Per the germline V gene, CDR1 is MDHEN and CDR2 is SYDVKM. CDR3 region: CASSHPGTGGEKLFF. The CDR3 region has the DNA TGTGCCAGCAGCCACCCCGGGACAGGTGGTGAAAAACTGTTTTTT.

The chain combines TRBV28 with TRBJ1-2; perhaps TRBD1 as D (5 bases). From germline, CDR1 is MDHEN and CDR2 SYDVKM. Trimming removed 8 bases from V and 0 bases from J, with 10 bases in between. The CDR3 is 13 residues long. CDR3 in amino acids: CASQEGTNYGYTF. The CDR3 DNA is TGTGCCAGCCAGGAGGGGACTAACTATGGCTACACCTTC.